Listed here are 7 T cell receptor beta chains from one sample, sequenced in a study of memory CD4+ T cells and cytomegalovirus serostatus. Single viable CD3+CD4+CD8-CD45RO+ cells were sorted as the memory CD4+ T cells. The data were produced by immunoSEQ multiplex PCR, yet TCRdb's version contains in-frame clones alone and is incomplete. This table has fewer than 35,000 clones, 75% to 85% appearing once. The sample was memory CD4+ T cells from blood. These receptor sequences come from an adult in good health and CMV-seronegative.

The chain carries TRBV19 and TRBJ1-5; D perhaps matches TRBD1 (5 bases). This CDR3 spans 17 amino acids. The germline gives CDR1 LNHDA, CDR2 SQIVND (reference sequence). Between the trimmed V and J ends, which lost 3 bases and 4 bases, there was a span of 19 bases. CDR3 in amino acids: CASSIAFQGLQNQPQHF. The CDR3, as DNA: TGTGCCAGTAGTATTGCTTTTCAGGGACTCCAGAATCAGCCCCAGCATTTT.

The V gene is TRBV18, the J gene TRBJ2-3, with 7 bases that match TRBD1. The CDR3 has 15 residues. CDR1 KGHSH and CDR2 LQKENI come from the germline V gene. The ends lost 6 bases at V and 2 bases at J; junction bases unmatched: 8. The DNA of the CDR3 is TGTGCCAGCTCGCCCGGGACAGCCAACACAGATACGCAGTATTTT. Protein product: CASSPGTANTDTQYF.

The V call is TRBV5-1, the J call TRBJ2-5; 12 bases are a match to TRBD2. Germline V gives CDR1 SGHRS, CDR2 YFSETQ. The CDR3 is 16 residues long. The trim removed 4 bases at V and 5 bases at J, leaving 9 bases unmatched. CDR3 sequence reads: CASSPSGGAPRETQYF. The CDR3 DNA reads TGCGCCAGCAGCCCTAGCGGGGGGGCCCCTCGGGAGACCCAGTACTTC.

The J gene is TRBJ2-5, the V gene TRBV11-3; no reliable D call. Trimming cost V 0 bases and J 5 bases, with 7 bases left between them. The CDR3 totals 13 residues. The germline gives CDR1 SGHNT, CDR2 YENEEA. The CDR3 reads CASSLDRSETQYF. The CDR3 DNA follows: TGTGCCAGCAGCTTAGATCGCAGTGAGACCCAGTACTTC. Using reference TRBV11-3 and TRBJ2-5 for the parts outside the CDR3, the full variable domain is EAGVVQSPRYKIIEKKQPVAFWCNPISGHNTLYWYLQNLGQGPELLIRYENEEAVDDSQLPKDRFSAERLKGVDSTLKIQPAELGDSAVYLCASSLDRSETQYFGPGTRLLVL.

This clone showed up just a few times. The chain employs TRBV6-1 and TRBJ2-7; 10 bases line up with TRBD1. V was pared by 10 bases and J by 3 bases, with 6 bases of the junction left unmatched. Per the germline V gene, CDR1 is MNHNS and CDR2 is SASEGT. The CDR3 loop spans 13 amino acids. CDR3 loop: CAMSGTGVYEQYF. The CDR3 nucleotides are TGTGCCATGAGTGGGACAGGGGTCTACGAGCAGTACTTC.

Here the CDR3 reads CASSDWGGRSYEQYF. CDR3 sequence (DNA): TGCGCCAGCAGTGACTGGGGCGGGAGATCCTACGAGCAGTACTTC. The chain carries TRBV10-2 and TRBJ2-7, with TRBD2 matching 7 bases. Trimming removed 3 bases from V and 1 base from J; junction bases left unmatched: 6. CDR3 length equals 15 residues. Germline V gene lookup returns CDR1 WSHSY and CDR2 SAAADI.

The chain recombines TRBV10-3 with TRBJ1-4; the match to TRBD1 covers 9 bases. V gave up 0 bases and J gave up 8 bases; unmatched junction bases: 7. The CDR3 runs 16 residues. Germline lookup yields CDR1 ENHRY and CDR2 SYGVKD. The CDR3 DNA reads TGTGCCATCAGTGAGTCCCGGACAGGGGCGGGAGAAAAACTGTTTTTT. Its protein product is CAISESRTGAGEKLFF.